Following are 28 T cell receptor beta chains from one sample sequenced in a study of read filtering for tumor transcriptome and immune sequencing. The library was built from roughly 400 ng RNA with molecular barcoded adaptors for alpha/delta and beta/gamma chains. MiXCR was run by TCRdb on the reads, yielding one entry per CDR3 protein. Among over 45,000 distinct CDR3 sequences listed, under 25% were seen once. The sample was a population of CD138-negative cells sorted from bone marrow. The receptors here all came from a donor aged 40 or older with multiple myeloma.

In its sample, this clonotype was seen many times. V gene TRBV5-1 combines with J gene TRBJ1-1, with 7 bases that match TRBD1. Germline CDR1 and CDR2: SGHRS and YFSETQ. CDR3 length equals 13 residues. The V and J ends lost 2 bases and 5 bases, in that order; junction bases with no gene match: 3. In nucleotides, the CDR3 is TGCGCCAGCAGCTTTGACAGGGTAACTGAAGCTTTCTTT. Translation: CASSFDRVTEAFF.

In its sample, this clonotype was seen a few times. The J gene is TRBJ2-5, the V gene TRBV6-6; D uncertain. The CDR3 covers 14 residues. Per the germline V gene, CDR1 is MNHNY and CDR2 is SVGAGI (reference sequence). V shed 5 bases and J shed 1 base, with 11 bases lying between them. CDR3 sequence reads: CASSALGSQETQYF. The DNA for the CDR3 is TGTGCCAGCAGTGCCCTGGGCAGCCAAGAGACCCAGTACTTC.

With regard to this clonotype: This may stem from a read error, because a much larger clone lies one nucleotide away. This CDR3 is CASSFGTLQEAQYF. As DNA, the CDR3 is TGTGCCAGCAGCTTCGGGACACTCCAAGAGGCCCAGTACTTC. The chain combines TRBV5-6 with TRBJ2-5, with D possibly matching TRBD1 (6 bases). Germline V gene sequence: CDR1 SGHDT, CDR2 YYEEEE. The CDR3 contains 14 residues.

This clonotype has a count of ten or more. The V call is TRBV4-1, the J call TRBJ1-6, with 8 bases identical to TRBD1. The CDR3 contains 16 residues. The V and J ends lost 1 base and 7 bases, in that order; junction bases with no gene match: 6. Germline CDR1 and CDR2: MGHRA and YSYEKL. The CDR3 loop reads CASSQAGQGWNSPLHF. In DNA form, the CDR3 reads TGCGCCAGCAGCCAAGCCGGACAGGGCTGGAATTCACCCCTCCACTTT.

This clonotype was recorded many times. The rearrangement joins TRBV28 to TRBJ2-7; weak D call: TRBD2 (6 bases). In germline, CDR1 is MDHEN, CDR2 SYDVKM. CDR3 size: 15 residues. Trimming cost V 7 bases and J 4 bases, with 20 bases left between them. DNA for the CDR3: TGTGCCAGCATTTTTACAGGACGGGGGTATTACGAGCAGTACTTC. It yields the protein CASIFTGRGYYEQYF.

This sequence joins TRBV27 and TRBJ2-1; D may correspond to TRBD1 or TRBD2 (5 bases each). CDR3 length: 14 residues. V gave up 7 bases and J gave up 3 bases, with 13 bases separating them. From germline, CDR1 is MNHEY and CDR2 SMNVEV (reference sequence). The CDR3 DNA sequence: TGTGCCAGCATATGTGGGGGAAACTACAATGAGCAGTTCTTC. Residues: CASICGGNYNEQFF.

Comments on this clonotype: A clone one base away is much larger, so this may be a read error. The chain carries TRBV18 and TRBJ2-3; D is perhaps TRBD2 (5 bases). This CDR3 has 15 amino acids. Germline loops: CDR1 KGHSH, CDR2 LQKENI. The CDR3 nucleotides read TGTGCCGGCTCACGAACCCGGGGTCTGTTGGATACGCAGTATTTT. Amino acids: CAGSRTRGLLDTQYF. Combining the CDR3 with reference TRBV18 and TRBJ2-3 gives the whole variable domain NAGVMQNPRHLVRRRGQEARLRCSPMKGHSHVYWYRQLPEEGLKFMVYLQKENIIDESGMPKERFSAEFPKEGPSILRIQQVVRGDSAAYFCAGSRTRGLLDTQYFGPGTRLTVL.

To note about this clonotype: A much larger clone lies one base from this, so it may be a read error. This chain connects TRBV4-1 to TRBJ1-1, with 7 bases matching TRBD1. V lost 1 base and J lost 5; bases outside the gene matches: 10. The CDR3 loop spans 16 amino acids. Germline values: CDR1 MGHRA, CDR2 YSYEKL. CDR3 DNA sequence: TGCGCCAGCAGCCAAGGCGGAGGGGGCCACAAAACTGAAGCTTTCTTT. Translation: CASSQGGGGHKTEAFF.

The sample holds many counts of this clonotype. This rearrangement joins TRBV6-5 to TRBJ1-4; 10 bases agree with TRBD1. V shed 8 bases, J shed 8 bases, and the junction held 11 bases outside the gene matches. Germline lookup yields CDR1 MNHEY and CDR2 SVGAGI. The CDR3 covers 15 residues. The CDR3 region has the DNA TGTGCCAGCGCTTGGGACAGGGGTAGGACCGAAAAACTGTTTTTT. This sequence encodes CASAWDRGRTEKLFF.

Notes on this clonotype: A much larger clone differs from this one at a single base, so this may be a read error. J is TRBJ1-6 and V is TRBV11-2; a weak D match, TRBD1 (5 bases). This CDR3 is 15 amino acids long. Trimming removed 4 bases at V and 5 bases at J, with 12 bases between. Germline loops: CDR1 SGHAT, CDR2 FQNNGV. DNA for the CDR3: TGTGCCAGCAGCTCCCAGGGTGGGGATAATTCACCCCTCCACTTT. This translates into CASSSQGGDNSPLHF.

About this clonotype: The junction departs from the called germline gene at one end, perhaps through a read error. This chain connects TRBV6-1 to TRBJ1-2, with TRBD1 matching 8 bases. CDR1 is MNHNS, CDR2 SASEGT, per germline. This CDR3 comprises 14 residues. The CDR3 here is CARSEQQGVAGYTF. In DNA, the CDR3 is TGTGCCAGAAGTGAACAACAGGGGGTAGCTGGCTACACCTTC.

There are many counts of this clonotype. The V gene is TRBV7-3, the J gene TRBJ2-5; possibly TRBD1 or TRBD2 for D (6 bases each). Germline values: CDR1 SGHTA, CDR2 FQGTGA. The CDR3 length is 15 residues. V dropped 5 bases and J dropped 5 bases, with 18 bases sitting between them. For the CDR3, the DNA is TGTGCCAGCAGCCTGACGGGGGCGCTTGGGGAGACCCAGTACTTC. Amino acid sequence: CASSLTGALGETQYF.

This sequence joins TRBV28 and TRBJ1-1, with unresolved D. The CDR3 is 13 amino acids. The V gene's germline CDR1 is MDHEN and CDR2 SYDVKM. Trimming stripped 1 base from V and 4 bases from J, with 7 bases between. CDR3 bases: TGTGCCAGCAGTTTATTCCGCAGCACTGAAGCTTTCTTT. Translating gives CASSLFRSTEAFF. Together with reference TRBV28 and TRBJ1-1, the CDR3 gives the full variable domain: DVKVTQSSRYLVKRTGEKVFLECVQDMDHENMFWYRQDPGLGLRLIYFSYDVKMKEKGDIPEGYSVSREKKERFSLILESASTNQTSMYLCASSLFRSTEAFFGQGTRLTVV.

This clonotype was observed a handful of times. CDR3 coding DNA: TGTGCCAGCAGTTACGCTAGCGGGGGGGAACGGGAGACCCAGTACTTC. This codes for CASSYASGGERETQYF. The V and J genes are TRBV6-5 and TRBJ2-5; TRBD2 aligns across 12 bases. Germline V gene sequence: CDR1 MNHEY, CDR2 SVGAGI. This CDR3 contains 16 residues. V lost 2 bases, J lost 5 bases, and 6 bases stayed unmatched.

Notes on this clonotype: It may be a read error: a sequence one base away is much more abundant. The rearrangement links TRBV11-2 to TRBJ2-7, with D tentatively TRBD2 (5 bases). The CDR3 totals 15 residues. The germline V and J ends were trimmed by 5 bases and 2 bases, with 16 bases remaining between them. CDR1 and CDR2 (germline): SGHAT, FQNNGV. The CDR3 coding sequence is TGTGCCAGCAGCCCTAGGGCCCGGGAAACCTACGAGCAGTACTTC. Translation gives CASSPRARETYEQYF.

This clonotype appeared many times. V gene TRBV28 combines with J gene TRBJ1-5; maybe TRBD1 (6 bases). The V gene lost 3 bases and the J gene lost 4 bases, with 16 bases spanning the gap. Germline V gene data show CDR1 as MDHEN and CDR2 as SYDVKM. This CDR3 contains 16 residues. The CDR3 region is CASSLSRGAGNQPQHF. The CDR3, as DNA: TGTGCCAGCAGTTTGTCCCGGGGGGCGGGAAATCAGCCCCAGCATTTT.

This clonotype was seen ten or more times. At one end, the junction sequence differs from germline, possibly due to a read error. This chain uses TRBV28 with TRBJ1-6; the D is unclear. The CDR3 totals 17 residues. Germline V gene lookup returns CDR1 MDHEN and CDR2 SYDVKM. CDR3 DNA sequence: TGTGCCAGCAGTTTATCTCGGGCCAGCTCCTATAGTTCACCCCTCCACTTT. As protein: CASSLSRASSYSSPLHF.

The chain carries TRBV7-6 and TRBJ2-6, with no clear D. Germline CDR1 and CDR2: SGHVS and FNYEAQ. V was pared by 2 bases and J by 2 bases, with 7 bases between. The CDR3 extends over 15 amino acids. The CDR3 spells CASSLNVAGANVLTF. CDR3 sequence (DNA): TGTGCCAGCAGCTTAAACGTAGCTGGGGCCAACGTCCTGACTTTC.

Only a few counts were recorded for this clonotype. The CDR3 sequence: CASSHRGRLYNEQFF. The CDR3 DNA is TGCGCCAGCAGCCACCGGGGCAGGCTTTACAATGAGCAGTTCTTC. The V and J genes are TRBV4-1 and TRBJ2-1; D is tentatively TRBD1 or TRBD2 (5 bases each). With 3 bases removed from V and 4 bases from J, the gap between germline ends came to 13 bases. From germline, CDR1 is MGHRA and CDR2 YSYEKL. The CDR3 is 15 amino acids.

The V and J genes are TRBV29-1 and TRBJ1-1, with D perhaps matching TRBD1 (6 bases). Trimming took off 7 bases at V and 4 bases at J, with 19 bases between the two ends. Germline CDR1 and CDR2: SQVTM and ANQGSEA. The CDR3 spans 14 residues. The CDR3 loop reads CSANTGHGVTEAFF. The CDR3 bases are TGCAGCGCAAATACAGGGCATGGGGTCACTGAAGCTTTCTTT.

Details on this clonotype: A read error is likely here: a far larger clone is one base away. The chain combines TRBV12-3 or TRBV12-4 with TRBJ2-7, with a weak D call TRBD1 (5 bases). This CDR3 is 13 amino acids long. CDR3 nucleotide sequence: TGTGCCAGCAGCTATGACAGCTCCTACGAGCTGTACTTC. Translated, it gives CASSYDSSYELYF.

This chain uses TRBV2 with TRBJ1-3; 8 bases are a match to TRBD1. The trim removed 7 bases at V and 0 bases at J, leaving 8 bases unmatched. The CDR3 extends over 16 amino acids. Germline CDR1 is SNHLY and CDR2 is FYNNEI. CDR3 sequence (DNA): TGTGCCAGCATGGACAGGGCCCTACTCTCTGGAAACACCATATATTTT. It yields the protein CASMDRALLSGNTIYF.

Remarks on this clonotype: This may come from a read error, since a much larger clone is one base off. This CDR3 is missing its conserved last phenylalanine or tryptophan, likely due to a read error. The CDR3 coding sequence is TGTGCCAGCAGTTTGACTTCGGCCACTGAAGCTTTCCTT. It translates to CASSLTSATEAFL. The chain recombines TRBV27 with TRBJ1-1; no firm D call. The germline V gene has CDR1 MNHEY and CDR2 SMNVEV (reference sequence). The CDR3 runs 13 residues. V was clipped by 3 bases and J by 4 bases, with 9 bases between them.

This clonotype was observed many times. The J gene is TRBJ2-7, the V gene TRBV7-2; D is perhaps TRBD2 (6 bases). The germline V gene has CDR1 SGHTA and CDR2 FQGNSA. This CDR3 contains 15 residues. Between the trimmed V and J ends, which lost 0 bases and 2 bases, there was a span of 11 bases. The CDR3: CASSLARGGPYEQYF. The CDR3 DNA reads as TGTGCCAGCAGCTTAGCGCGGGGTGGCCCCTACGAGCAGTACTTC. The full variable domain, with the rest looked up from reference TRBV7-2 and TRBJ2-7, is GAGVSQSPSNKVTEKGKDVELRCDPISGHTALYWYRQSLGQGLEFLIYFQGNSAPDKSGLPSDRFSAERTGGSVSTLTIQRTQQEDSAVYLCASSLARGGPYEQYFGPGTRLTVT.

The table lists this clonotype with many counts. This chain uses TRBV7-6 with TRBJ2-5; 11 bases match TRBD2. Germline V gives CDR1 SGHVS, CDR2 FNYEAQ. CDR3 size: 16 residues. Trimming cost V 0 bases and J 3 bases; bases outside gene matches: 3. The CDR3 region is CASSLALAGGEETQYF. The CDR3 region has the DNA TGTGCCAGCAGCTTAGCGCTAGCGGGAGGTGAAGAGACCCAGTACTTC.

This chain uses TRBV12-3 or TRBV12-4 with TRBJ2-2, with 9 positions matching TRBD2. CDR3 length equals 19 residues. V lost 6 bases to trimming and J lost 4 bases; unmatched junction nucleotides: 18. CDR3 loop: CASRGVAGGPFTSTGELFF. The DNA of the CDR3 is TGTGCCAGCAGGGGGGTCGCGGGGGGGCCTTTCACGAGCACCGGGGAGCTGTTTTTT.

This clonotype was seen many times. The CDR3 protein is CSVLRRDSYEQYF. CDR3 in DNA: TGCAGCGTTTTAAGACGGGACTCCTACGAGCAGTACTTC. The chain uses TRBV29-1 and TRBJ2-7; the D gene is possibly TRBD2 (5 bases). Trimming cost V 5 bases and J 0 bases, with 11 bases left between them. The germline V gene encodes CDR1 SQVTM and CDR2 ANQGSEA. The CDR3 loop spans 13 amino acids.

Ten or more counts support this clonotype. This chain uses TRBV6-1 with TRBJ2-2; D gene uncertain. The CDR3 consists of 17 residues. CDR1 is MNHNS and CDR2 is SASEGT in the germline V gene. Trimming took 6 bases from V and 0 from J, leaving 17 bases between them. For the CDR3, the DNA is TGTGCCAGCAGCCTCCAGGTCAGAATGTCGAACACCGGGGAGCTGTTTTTT. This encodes CASSLQVRMSNTGELFF.